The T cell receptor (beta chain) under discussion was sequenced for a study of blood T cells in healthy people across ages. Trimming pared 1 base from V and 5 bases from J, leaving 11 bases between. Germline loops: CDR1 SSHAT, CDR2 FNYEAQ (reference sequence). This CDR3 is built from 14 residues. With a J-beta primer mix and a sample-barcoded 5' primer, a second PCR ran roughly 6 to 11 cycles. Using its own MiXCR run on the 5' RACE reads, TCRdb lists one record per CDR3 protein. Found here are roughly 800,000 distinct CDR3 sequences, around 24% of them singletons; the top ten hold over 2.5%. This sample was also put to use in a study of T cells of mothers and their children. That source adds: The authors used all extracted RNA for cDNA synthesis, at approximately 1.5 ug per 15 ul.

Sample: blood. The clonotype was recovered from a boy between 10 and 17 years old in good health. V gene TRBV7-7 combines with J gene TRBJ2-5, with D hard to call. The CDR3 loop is CASSLVLSEETQYF. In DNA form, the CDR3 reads TGTGCCAGCAGCTTAGTTCTATCGGAGGAGACCCAGTACTTC.